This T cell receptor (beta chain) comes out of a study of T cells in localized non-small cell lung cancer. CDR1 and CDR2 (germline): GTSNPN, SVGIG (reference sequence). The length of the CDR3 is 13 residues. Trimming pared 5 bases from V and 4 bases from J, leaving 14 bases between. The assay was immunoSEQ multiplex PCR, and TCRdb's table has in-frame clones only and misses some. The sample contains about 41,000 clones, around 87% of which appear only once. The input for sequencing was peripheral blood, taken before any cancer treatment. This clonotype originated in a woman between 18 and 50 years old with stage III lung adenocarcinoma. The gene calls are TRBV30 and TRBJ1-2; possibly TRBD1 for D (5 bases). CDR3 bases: TGTGCCTGGGGGGGAAGAGGGAGCTATGGCTACACCTTC. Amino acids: CAWGGRGSYGYTF.